A selection of T cell receptor beta chains follows, all from one sample in a study of T cells in Graves' hyperthyroidism and ophthalmopathy. TCRdb analysed the multiplex PCR reads with MiXCR anew, one entry per CDR3 protein. The sample contains about 290,000 distinct CDR3 sequences, over 15% of which appear only once. Sequenced sample: blood. These receptors were taken from a woman in her fifties or sixties with Graves' ophthalmopathy. The CDR3 runs from the conserved cysteine through the conserved F or W. Each record gives: CDR3 length, J gene, V gene, D gene, clone size, CDR3 DNA, CDR3 protein. The D gene is left open where the match is weak. Clone size appears in some rows only: once, few, many, or a class for an expanded clone.

len: 12
j_gene: TRBJ2-1
v_gene: TRBV5-4
d_gene: .
abundance: .
CDR3nt: TGTGCCAGCAGCGACTGGTACAATGAGCAGTTCTTC
CDR3aa: CASSDWYNEQFF

len: 14
j_gene: TRBJ2-5
v_gene: TRBV5-5
d_gene: .
abundance: many
CDR3nt: TGTGCCAGCAGTAAGGGACCGACTCAAGAGACCCAGTACTTC
CDR3aa: CASSKGPTQETQYF

len: 14
j_gene: TRBJ2-7
v_gene: TRBV4-3
d_gene: .
abundance: many
CDR3nt: TGCGCCAGCAGCCAAGAAGGTCGGGGTGGCGAGCAGTACTTC
CDR3aa: CASSQEGRGGEQYF

len: 15
j_gene: TRBJ2-6
v_gene: TRBV10-3
d_gene: .
abundance: few
CDR3nt: TGTGCCATCAGTGAGTCAGGGGCCGGGGCCAACGTCCTGACTTTC
CDR3aa: CAISESGAGANVLTF

len: 15
j_gene: TRBJ2-1
v_gene: TRBV2
d_gene: TRBD1
abundance: many
CDR3nt: TGTGCCAGCAGCGAAGAGGGACAGGGCTACAATGAGCAGTTCTTC
CDR3aa: CASSEEGQGYNEQFF

len: 14
j_gene: TRBJ1-1
v_gene: TRBV18
d_gene: .
abundance: many
CDR3nt: TGTGCCAGCTCACAGTGGGCGCTGAACACTGAAGCTTTCTTT
CDR3aa: CASSQWALNTEAFF

len: 21
j_gene: TRBJ2-2
v_gene: TRBV6-2/TRBV6-3
d_gene: TRBD1
abundance: many
CDR3nt: TGTGCCAGCAACTACTTCAGACAATCGACAGGGCTTATTTCGAACACCGGGGAGCTGTTTTTT
CDR3aa: CASNYFRQSTGLISNTGELFF

len: 17
j_gene: TRBJ2-1
v_gene: TRBV19
d_gene: .
abundance: few
CDR3nt: TGTGCCAGTAGCTCCCCTCGTTTCAGAGCCTCCTACAATGAGCAGTTCTTC
CDR3aa: CASSSPRFRASYNEQFF

len: 12
j_gene: TRBJ1-1
v_gene: TRBV7-9
d_gene: .
abundance: .
CDR3nt: TGTGCCACCCGCAGGGACAACACTGAAGCTTTCTTT
CDR3aa: CATRRDNTEAFF

len: 14
j_gene: TRBJ2-2
v_gene: TRBV14
d_gene: .
abundance: .
CDR3nt: TGTGCCAGCAGCCAAGCCCTTGGCACCGGGGAGCTGTTTTTT
CDR3aa: CASSQALGTGELFF

len: 15
j_gene: TRBJ2-5
v_gene: TRBV6-2/TRBV6-3
d_gene: TRBD1
abundance: few
CDR3nt: TGTGCCAGCAGTTACTTGGGACAGGGAAAAGAGACCCAGTACTTC
CDR3aa: CASSYLGQGKETQYF

len: 12
j_gene: TRBJ2-5
v_gene: TRBV6-1
d_gene: .
abundance: many
CDR3nt: TGTGCCAGCAGTAACTTCGTAGAGACCCAGTACTTC
CDR3aa: CASSNFVETQYF

len: 16
j_gene: TRBJ1-1
v_gene: TRBV3-1
d_gene: TRBD1
abundance: many
CDR3nt: TGTGCCAGCAGCCTCCGGACAGGGGGCGAAGGCACTGAAGCTTTCTTT
CDR3aa: CASSLRTGGEGTEAFF

len: 14
j_gene: TRBJ1-5
v_gene: TRBV20-1
d_gene: .
abundance: many
CDR3nt: TGCAGTGCTAGAGACAGAATTAGCAATCAGCCCCAGCATTTT
CDR3aa: CSARDRISNQPQHF

len: 16
j_gene: TRBJ2-6
v_gene: TRBV6-5
d_gene: .
abundance: .
CDR3nt: TGTGCCAGCAGCCTCACTCGAACGGCTGGGGCCAACGTCCTGACTTTC
CDR3aa: CASSLTRTAGANVLTF

len: 15
j_gene: TRBJ2-1
v_gene: TRBV19
d_gene: TRBD2
abundance: few
CDR3nt: TGTGCCAGTAAAATACTAGCGGGAGGGTACAATGAGCAGTTCTTC
CDR3aa: CASKILAGGYNEQFF

len: 15
j_gene: TRBJ2-3
v_gene: TRBV5-1
d_gene: .
abundance: .
CDR3nt: TGCGCCAGCAGCTTTGGCGCGGGGAGCACAGATACGCAGTATTTT
CDR3aa: CASSFGAGSTDTQYF

len: 19
j_gene: TRBJ2-1
v_gene: TRBV9
d_gene: TRBD1
abundance: many
CDR3nt: TGTGCCAGCAGCGTGGGACGGCCGGGGACAGGGGGGGTGAACAATGAGCAGTTCTTC
CDR3aa: CASSVGRPGTGGVNNEQFF

len: 13
j_gene: TRBJ2-7
v_gene: TRBV25-1
d_gene: TRBD1
abundance: .
CDR3nt: TGTGCCAGCAGTCCTGACAGGGCTGGCGAGCAGTACTTC
CDR3aa: CASSPDRAGEQYF

len: 20
j_gene: TRBJ2-7
v_gene: TRBV28
d_gene: TRBD2
abundance: .
CDR3nt: TGTGCCAGCAGTTTCCCGGGGAACCGGGCCGTAGCGGGAGGCTCCTACGAGCAGTACTTC
CDR3aa: CASSFPGNRAVAGGSYEQYF

len: 15
j_gene: TRBJ2-7
v_gene: TRBV19
d_gene: TRBD2
abundance: .
CDR3nt: TGTGCCAGTAGTATGTCTAGCGGGGCCTCCTACGAGCAGTACTTC
CDR3aa: CASSMSSGASYEQYF

len: 14
j_gene: TRBJ2-7
v_gene: TRBV18
d_gene: .
abundance: .
CDR3nt: TGTGCCAGCTCCCAAGGGAGTCTTGCCTACGAGCAGTACTTC
CDR3aa: CASSQGSLAYEQYF

len: 14
j_gene: TRBJ1-2
v_gene: TRBV9
d_gene: .
abundance: .
CDR3nt: TGTGCCAGCAGCGTCCGGGGGGCGGACTATGGCTACACCTTC
CDR3aa: CASSVRGADYGYTF

len: 15
j_gene: TRBJ1-6
v_gene: TRBV7-9
d_gene: .
abundance: few
CDR3nt: TGTGCCAGCAGCTTATTGGGCGAGGGGAATTCACCCCTCCACTTT
CDR3aa: CASSLLGEGNSPLHF

len: 13
j_gene: TRBJ1-6
v_gene: TRBV19
d_gene: TRBD1
abundance: .
CDR3nt: TGTGCCAGTAGTTCGACAGGGGATTCACCCCTCCACTTT
CDR3aa: CASSSTGDSPLHF

len: 14
j_gene: TRBJ1-5
v_gene: TRBV20-1
d_gene: .
abundance: many
CDR3nt: TGCAGTGCTAGCCCGGACGGAAACTCAGAGCCCCAGCATTTT
CDR3aa: CSASPDGNSEPQHF

len: 15
j_gene: TRBJ2-1
v_gene: TRBV7-6
d_gene: TRBD2
abundance: .
CDR3nt: TGTGCCAGCAGCTCCCGTCTAGCGGGAGAAAGCGAGCAGTTCTTC
CDR3aa: CASSSRLAGESEQFF

len: 15
j_gene: TRBJ1-6
v_gene: TRBV18
d_gene: .
abundance: few
CDR3nt: TGTGCCAGCTCACCGACCGGGACCGGGAATTCACCCCTCCACTTT
CDR3aa: CASSPTGTGNSPLHF

len: 14
j_gene: TRBJ2-7
v_gene: TRBV20-1
d_gene: TRBD2
abundance: .
CDR3nt: TGCAGTGCTAGAGTAACTAGCGGTCCCTACGAGCAGTACTTC
CDR3aa: CSARVTSGPYEQYF

len: 18
j_gene: TRBJ2-3
v_gene: TRBV14
d_gene: .
abundance: few
CDR3nt: TGTGCCAGCAGCCAAGATCAATATGGAGGAGGGTCGTCAGATACGCAGTATTTT
CDR3aa: CASSQDQYGGGSSDTQYF

len: 17
j_gene: TRBJ2-2
v_gene: TRBV30
d_gene: TRBD2
abundance: .
CDR3nt: TGTGCCTGGAGCCCTGGGACTAGCGGGATACGTACCGGGGAGCTGTTTTTT
CDR3aa: CAWSPGTSGIRTGELFF